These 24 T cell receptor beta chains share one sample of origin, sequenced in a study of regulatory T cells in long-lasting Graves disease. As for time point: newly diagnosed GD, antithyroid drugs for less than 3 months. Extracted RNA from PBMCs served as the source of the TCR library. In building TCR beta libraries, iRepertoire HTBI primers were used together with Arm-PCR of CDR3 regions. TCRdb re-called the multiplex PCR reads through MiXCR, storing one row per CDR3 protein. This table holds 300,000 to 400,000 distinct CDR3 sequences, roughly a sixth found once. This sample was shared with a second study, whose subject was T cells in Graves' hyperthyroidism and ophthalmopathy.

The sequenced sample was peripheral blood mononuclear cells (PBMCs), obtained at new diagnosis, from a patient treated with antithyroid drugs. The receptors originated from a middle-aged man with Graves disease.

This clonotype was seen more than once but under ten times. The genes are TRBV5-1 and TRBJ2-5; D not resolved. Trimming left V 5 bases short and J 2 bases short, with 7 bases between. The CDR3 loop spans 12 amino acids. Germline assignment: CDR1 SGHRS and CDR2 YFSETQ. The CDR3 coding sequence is TGCGCCAGCAGTGTCAGTCAAGAGACCCAGTACTTC. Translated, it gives CASSVSQETQYF.

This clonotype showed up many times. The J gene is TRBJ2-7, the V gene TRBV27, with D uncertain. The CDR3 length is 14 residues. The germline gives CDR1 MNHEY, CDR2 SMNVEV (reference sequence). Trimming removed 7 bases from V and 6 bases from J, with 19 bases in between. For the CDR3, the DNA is TGTGCCAGCAAAAAACGGTCTCACCCATCCGAGCAGTACTTC. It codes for CASKKRSHPSEQYF.

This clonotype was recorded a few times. The CDR3 reads CASSHPGGTDTQYF. CDR3 bases: TGTGCCAGCAGCCACCCCGGGGGCACAGATACGCAGTATTTT. This chain joins TRBV3-1 and TRBJ2-3; D possibly corresponds to TRBD2 (5 bases). With 3 bases removed from V and 1 base from J, the gap between germline ends came to 8 bases. The germline V gene has CDR1 LGHDT and CDR2 YNNKEL (reference sequence). The CDR3 is 14 amino acids.

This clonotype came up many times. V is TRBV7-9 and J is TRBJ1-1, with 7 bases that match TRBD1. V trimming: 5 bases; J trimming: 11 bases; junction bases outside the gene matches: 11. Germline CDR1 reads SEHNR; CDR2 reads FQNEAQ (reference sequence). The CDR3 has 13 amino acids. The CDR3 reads CASSLVQGGWAFF. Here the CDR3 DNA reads TGTGCCAGCAGCCTGGTTCAGGGGGGTTGGGCTTTCTTT. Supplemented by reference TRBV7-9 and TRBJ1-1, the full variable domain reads DTGVSQNPRHKITKRGQNVTFRCDPISEHNRLYWYRQTLGQGPEFLTYFQNEAQLEKSRLLSDRFSAERPKGSFSTLEIQRTEQGDSAMYLCASSLVQGGWAFFGQGTRLTVV.

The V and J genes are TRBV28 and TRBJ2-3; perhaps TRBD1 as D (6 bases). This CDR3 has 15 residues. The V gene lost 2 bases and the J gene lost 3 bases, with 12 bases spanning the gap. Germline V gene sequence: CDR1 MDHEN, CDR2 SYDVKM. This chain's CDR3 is CASSLRAGETDTQYF. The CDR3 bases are TGTGCCAGCAGTTTAAGGGCAGGGGAGACAGATACGCAGTATTTT.

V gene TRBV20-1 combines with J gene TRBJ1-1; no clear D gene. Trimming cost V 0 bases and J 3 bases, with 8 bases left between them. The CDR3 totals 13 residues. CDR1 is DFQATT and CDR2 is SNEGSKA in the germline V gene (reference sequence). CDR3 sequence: CSARDPSDTEAFF. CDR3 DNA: TGCAGTGCTAGAGATCCCAGTGACACTGAAGCTTTCTTT.

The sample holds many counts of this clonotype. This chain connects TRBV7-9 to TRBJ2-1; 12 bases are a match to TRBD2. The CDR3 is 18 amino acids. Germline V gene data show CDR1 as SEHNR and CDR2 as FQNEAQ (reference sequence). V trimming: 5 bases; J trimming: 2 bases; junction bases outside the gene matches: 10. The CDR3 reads CASSQPVRLAGAYNEQFF. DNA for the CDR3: TGTGCCAGCAGCCAACCCGTAAGACTAGCGGGGGCCTACAATGAGCAGTTCTTC.

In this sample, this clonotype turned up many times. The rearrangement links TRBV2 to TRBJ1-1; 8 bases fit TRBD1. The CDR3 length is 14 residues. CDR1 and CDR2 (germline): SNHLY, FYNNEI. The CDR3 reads CGTTGGNWNTEAFF. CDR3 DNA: TGTGGGACTACAGGGGGAAACTGGAACACTGAAGCTTTCTTT.

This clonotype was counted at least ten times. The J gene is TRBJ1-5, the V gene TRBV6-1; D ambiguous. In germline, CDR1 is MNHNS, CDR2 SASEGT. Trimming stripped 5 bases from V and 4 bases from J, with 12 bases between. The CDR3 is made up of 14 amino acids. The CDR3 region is CASSIRATNQPQHF. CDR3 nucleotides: TGTGCCAGCAGTATCCGGGCCACAAATCAGCCCCAGCATTTT.

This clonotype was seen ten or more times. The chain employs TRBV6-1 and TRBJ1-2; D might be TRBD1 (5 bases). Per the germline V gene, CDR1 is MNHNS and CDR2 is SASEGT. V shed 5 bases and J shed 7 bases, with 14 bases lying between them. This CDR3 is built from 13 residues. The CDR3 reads CASSPGARGGYTF. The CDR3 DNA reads TGTGCCAGCAGTCCCGGGGCAAGAGGTGGCTACACCTTC.

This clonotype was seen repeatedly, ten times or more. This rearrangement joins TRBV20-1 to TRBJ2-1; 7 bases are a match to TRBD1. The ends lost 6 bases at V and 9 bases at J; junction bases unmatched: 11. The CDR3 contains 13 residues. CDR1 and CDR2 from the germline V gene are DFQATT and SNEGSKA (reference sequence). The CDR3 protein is CSAIGTADSEQFF. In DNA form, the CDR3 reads TGCAGTGCCATAGGGACAGCGGATAGTGAGCAGTTCTTC.

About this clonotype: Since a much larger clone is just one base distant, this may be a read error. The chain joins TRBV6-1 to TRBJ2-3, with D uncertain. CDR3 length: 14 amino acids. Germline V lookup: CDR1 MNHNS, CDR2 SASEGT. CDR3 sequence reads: CASSPLWWADTQCF. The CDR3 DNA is TGTGCCAGCAGTCCCCTGTGGTGGGCAGATACGCAGTGTTTT.

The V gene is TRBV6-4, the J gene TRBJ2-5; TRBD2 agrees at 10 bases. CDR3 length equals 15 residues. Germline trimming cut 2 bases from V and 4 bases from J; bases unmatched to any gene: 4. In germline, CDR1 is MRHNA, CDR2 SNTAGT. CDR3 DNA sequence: TGTGCCAGCAGTGACGATCCTAGCGGGGGAGAGACCCAGTACTTC. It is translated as CASSDDPSGGETQYF.

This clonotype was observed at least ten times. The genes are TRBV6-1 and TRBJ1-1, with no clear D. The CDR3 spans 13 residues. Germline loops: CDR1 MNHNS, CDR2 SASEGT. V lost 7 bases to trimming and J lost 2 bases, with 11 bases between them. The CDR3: CASTPRTNTEAFF. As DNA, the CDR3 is TGTGCCAGCACCCCCAGGACTAACACTGAAGCTTTCTTT.

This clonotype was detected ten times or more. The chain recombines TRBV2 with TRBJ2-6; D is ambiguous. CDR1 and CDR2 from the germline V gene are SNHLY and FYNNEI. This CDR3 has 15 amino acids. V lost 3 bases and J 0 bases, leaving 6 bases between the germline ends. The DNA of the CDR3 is TGTGCCAGCAGTGAGATCGGCTCTGGGGCCAACGTCCTGACTTTC. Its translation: CASSEIGSGANVLTF.

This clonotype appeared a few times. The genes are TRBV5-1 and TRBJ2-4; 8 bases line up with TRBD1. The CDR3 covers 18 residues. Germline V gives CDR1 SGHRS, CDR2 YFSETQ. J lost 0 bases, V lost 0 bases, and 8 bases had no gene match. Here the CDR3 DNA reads TGCGCCAGCAGCTTGGTATACAGGGGGTCTCTAGCCAAAAACATTCAGTACTTC. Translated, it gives CASSLVYRGSLAKNIQYF.

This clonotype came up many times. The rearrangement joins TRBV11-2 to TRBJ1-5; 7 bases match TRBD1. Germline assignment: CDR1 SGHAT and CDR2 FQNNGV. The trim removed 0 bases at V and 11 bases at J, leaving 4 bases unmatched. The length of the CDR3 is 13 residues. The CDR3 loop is CASSLETGQAQHF. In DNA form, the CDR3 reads TGTGCCAGCAGCTTAGAAACTGGACAGGCCCAGCATTTT.

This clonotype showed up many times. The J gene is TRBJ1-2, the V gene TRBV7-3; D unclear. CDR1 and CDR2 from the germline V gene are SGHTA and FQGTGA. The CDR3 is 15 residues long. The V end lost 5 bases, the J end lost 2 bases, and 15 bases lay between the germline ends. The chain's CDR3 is CASSPKPPDNYGYTF. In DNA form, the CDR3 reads TGTGCCAGCAGCCCTAAGCCGCCGGACAACTATGGCTACACCTTC.

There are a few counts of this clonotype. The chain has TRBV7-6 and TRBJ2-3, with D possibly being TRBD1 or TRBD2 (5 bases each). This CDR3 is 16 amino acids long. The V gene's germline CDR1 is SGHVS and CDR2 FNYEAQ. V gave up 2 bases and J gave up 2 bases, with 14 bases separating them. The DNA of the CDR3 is TGTGCCAGCAGCTTAAGGGGCGAGGGAATCACAGATACGCAGTATTTT. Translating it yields CASSLRGEGITDTQYF. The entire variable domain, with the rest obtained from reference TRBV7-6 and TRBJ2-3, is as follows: GAGVSQSPRYKVTKRGQDVALRCDPISGHVSLYWYRQALGQGPEFLTYFNYEAQQDKSGLPNDRFSAERPEGSISTLTIQRTEQRDSAMYRCASSLRGEGITDTQYFGPGTRLTVL.

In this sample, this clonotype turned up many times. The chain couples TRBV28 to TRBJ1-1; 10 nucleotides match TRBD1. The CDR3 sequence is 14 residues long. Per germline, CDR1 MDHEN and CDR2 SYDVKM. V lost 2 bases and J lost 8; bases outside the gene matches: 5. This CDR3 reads CASSLMGQGREAFF. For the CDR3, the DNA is TGTGCCAGCAGTTTAATGGGACAGGGGAGGGAAGCTTTCTTT. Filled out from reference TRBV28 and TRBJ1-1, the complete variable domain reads DVKVTQSSRYLVKRTGEKVFLECVQDMDHENMFWYRQDPGLGLRLIYFSYDVKMKEKGDIPEGYSVSREKKERFSLILESASTNQTSMYLCASSLMGQGREAFFGQGTRLTVV.

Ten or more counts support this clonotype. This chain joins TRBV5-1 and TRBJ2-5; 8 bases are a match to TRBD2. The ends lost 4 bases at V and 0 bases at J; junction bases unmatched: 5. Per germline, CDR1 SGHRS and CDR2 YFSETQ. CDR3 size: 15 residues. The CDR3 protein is CASSLGRGDQETQYF. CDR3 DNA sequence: TGCGCCAGCAGCCTGGGGCGGGGGGACCAAGAGACCCAGTACTTC.

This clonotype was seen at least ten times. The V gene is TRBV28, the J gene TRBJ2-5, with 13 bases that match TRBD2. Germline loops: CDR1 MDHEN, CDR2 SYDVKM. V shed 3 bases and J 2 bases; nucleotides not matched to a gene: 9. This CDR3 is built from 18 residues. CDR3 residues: CASSFPFRTSGGQETQYF. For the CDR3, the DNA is TGTGCCAGCAGTTTCCCATTTCGGACTAGCGGGGGACAAGAGACCCAGTACTTC. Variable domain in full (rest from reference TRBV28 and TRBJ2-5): DVKVTQSSRYLVKRTGEKVFLECVQDMDHENMFWYRQDPGLGLRLIYFSYDVKMKEKGDIPEGYSVSREKKERFSLILESASTNQTSMYLCASSFPFRTSGGQETQYFGPGTRLLVL.

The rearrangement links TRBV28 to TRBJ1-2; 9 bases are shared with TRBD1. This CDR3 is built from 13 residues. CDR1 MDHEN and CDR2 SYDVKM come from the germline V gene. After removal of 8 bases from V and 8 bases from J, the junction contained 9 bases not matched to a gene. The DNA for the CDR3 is TGTGCCAGCTCCGGGGGGACAGGGTGGGGCTACACCTTC. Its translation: CASSGGTGWGYTF.

In DNA, the CDR3 is TGTGCCAGCTCACCACTAAGCGACTCTGGGGCCAACGTCCTGACTTTC. Its translation is CASSPLSDSGANVLTF. V gene TRBV18 combines with J gene TRBJ2-6; no clear D. V was trimmed by 1 base and J by 0 bases, leaving 7 bases between them. The CDR3 totals 16 residues. CDR1 KGHSH and CDR2 LQKENI come from the germline V gene.